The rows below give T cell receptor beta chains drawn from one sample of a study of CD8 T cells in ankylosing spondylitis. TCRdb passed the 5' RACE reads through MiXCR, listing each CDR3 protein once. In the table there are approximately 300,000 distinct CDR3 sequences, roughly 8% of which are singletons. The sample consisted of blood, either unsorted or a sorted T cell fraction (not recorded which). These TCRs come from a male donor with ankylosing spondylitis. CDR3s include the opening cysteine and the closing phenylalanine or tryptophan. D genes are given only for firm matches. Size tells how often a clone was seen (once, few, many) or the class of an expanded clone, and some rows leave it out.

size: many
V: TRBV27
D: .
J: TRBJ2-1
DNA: TGTGCCAGCAGGAAATGGGCGGGGCAATGGGACAATGAGCAGTTCTTC
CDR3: CASRKWAGQWDNEQFF

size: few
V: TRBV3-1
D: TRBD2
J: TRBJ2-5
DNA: TGTGCCAGCAGCCAAAATGGACTAGCGGGAGGGGAGACCCAGTACTTC
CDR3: CASSQNGLAGGETQYF

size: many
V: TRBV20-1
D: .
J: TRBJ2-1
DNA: TGCAGTGCTAGCCGGGACTTCCCCAAAACCTACAATGAGCAGTTCTTC
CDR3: CSASRDFPKTYNEQFF

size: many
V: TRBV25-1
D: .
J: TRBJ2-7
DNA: TGTGCCAGCAGGGACAATGTCTTTTTCGAGCAGTACTTC
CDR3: CASRDNVFFEQYF

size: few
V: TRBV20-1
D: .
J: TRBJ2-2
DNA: TGCAGTGCTAGAGAGCCCGGTGGGAACGGGGAGCTGTTTTTT
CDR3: CSAREPGGNGELFF

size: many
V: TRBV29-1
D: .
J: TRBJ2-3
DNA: TGCAGCGTGAGCTGGGTTACAGATACGCAGTATTTT
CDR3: CSVSWVTDTQYF

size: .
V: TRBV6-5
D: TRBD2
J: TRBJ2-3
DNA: TGTGCCAGCAGTTACCAACTAGCGGGAGCCGCAGATACGCAGTATTTT
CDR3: CASSYQLAGAADTQYF

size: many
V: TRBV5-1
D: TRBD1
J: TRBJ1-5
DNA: TGCGCCAGCAGCCCGGGGGGGGGGACAGTAAGCAATCAGCCCCAGCATTTT
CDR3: CASSPGGGTVSNQPQHF

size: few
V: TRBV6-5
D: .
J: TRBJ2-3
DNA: TGTGCCAGCAGTTACGGCCTCCCGGCAGATACGCAGTATTTT
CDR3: CASSYGLPADTQYF

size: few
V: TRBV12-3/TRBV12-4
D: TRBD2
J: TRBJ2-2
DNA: TGTGCCAGCGGACTTATAGCGGGAGCGGGCACCGGGGAGCTGTTTTTT
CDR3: CASGLIAGAGTGELFF

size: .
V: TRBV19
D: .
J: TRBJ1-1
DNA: TGTGCCAGTAGTAACACCCGGGGGGCTGAAGCTTTCTTT
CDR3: CASSNTRGAEAFF

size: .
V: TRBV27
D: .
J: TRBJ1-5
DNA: TGTGCCAGCAGTTTAAGGCGGGGAGGGGGTAGCAATCAGCCCCAGCATTTT
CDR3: CASSLRRGGGSNQPQHF

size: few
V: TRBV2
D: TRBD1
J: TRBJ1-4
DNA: TGTGCCAGCAGTGATCAGGGACAGGGGAAAGAAAAACTGTTTTTT
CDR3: CASSDQGQGKEKLFF

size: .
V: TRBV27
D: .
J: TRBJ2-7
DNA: TGTGCCAGCAGTCAGTCGAAAGCGTACGAGCAGTACTTC
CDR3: CASSQSKAYEQYF

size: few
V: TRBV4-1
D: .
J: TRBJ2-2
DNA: TGCGCCAGCACCTATGCGGACAGAAACACCGGGGAGCTGTTTTTT
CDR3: CASTYADRNTGELFF

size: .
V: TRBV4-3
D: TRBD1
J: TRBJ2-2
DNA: TGCGCCAGCAGCTTCCGACAGGGTTTTGCCGGGGAGCTGTTTTTT
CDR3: CASSFRQGFAGELFF

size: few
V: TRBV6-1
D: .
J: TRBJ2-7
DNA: TGTGCCAGCAGTGAAGTTTTGGGACCTCGGGAGTACTTC
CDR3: CASSEVLGPREYF

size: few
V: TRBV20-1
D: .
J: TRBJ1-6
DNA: TGCAGTGCTAGAGGCCCTACCCGGGACGATAATTCACCCCTCCACTTT
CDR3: CSARGPTRDDNSPLHF

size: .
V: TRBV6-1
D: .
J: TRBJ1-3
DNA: TGTGCCAGCACTGCGACAGTTGAGAAAAACACCATATATTTT
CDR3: CASTATVEKNTIYF

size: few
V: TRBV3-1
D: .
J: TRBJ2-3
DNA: TGTGCCAGCAGCGGTGTTAGCGGAAGCACAGATACGCAGTATTTT
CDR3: CASSGVSGSTDTQYF

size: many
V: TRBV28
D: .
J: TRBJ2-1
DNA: TGTGCCAGCAGGGGTTTTGGGAACGTGCAGTTCTTC
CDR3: CASRGFGNVQFF

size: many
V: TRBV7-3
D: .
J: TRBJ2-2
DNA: TGTGCCAGCAGCCTCTCGGGTCAGAACACCGGGGAGCTGTTTTTT
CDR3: CASSLSGQNTGELFF